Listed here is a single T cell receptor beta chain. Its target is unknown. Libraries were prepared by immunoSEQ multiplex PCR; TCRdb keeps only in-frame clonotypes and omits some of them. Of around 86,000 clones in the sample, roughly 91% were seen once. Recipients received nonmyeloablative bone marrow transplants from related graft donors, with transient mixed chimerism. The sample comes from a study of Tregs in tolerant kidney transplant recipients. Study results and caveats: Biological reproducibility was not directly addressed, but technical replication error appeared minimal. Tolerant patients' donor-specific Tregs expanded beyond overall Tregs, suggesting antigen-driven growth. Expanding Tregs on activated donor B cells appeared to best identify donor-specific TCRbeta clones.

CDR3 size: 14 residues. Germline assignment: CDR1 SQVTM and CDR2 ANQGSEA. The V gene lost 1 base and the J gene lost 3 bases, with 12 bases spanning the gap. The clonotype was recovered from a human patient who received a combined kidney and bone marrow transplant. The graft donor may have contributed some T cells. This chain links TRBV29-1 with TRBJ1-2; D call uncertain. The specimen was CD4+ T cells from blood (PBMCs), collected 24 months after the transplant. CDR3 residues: CSVEGGFPHYGYTF. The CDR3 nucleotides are TGCAGCGTTGAAGGAGGATTCCCTCACTATGGCTACACCTTC.